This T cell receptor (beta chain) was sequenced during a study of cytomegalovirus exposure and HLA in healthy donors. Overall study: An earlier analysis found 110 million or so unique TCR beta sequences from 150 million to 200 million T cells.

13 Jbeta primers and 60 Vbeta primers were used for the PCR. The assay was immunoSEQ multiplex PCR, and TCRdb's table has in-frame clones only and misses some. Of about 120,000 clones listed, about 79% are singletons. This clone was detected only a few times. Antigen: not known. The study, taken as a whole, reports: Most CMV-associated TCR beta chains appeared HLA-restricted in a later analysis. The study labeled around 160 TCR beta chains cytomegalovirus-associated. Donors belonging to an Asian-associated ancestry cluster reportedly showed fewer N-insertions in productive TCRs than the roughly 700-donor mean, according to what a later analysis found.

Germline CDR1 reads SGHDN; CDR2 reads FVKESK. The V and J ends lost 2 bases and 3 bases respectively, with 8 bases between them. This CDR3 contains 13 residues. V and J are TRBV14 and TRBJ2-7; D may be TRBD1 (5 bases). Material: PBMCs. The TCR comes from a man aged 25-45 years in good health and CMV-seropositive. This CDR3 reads CASSQIDSYEQYF. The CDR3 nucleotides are TGTGCCAGCAGCCAAATAGACAGCTACGAGCAGTACTTC.